This TCR beta chain was sequenced in a study of blood T cell repertoires in COVID-19. About the research overall: The origin of the acute and convalescent COVID-19 samples was the United States, Italy and Spain. The cDNA or gDNA used as material had been derived from T cells, B-cell-depleted T cells, or PBMCs.

Germline V gene sequence: CDR1 GTSNPN, CDR2 SVGIG (reference sequence). The ends were cut back, 7 bases at V and 7 bases at J, with 13 bases in the middle. The CDR3 sequence is 12 residues long. Original handling: Reference gene primer amplification yielded estimated nucleated cell counts. Assay: immunoSEQ multiplex PCR; the TCRdb copy retains only in-frame clones and omits some. V and J calls and clone size come straight from that table; D and trimming were deduced from the DNA. The top ten clones hold more than 12% of a sample with under 200,000 clones, 84% of them seen once. Patients of the Seattle cohort, enrolled during active infection, were followed longitudinally.

The sequenced sample was peripheral blood. The chain employs TRBV30 and TRBJ2-2, with D perhaps matching TRBD1 (5 bases). This receptor was taken from a woman aged 70-85 years with COVID-19, enrolled during active disease. CDR3 coding DNA: TGTGCCTCCGGTCAGGGCCACGGGGAGCTGTTTTTT. This translates into CASGQGHGELFF.